The source of this TCR beta chain is a study of vaccination effects on CD4 cells after COVID-19. Study-wide context: Sequencing was preceded by expansion of antigen-specific CD4+ T cells with viral peptide pools in the ViraFEST assay. Each culture well received a few million PBMC. These cells were then cultured in IMDM with approximately 9.8 IU/ml IL-2 and 8.5 to 10 ug/ml peptides.

Isolation of CD4+ T cells took place after less than twelve days of culture. Vaccination of participants consisted of two doses of either the BNT162b2 or mRNA-1273 vaccine. On days 3 and 7, fresh IL-2 medium replaced half the medium. The CDR3 runs 12 residues. Trimming cost V 4 bases and J 14 bases, with 12 bases left between them. Looked up from germline, CDR1 is PRHDT and CDR2 is FYEKMQ (reference sequence). Measured with immunoSEQ multiplex PCR; TCRdb has only the in-frame clones, and not every one. The table records tens of thousands of clones, roughly 75% of them present only once. Worth noting for this clone: Its target is not known.

This receptor was identified in a human donor who received a COVID-19 vaccine. The material sequenced was CD4+ T cells from PBMCs cultured without peptide, taken after COVID-19 vaccination. J is TRBJ1-6 and V is TRBV13; D not resolved. CDR3 residues: CASSYKGRALHF. In nucleotides, the CDR3 is TGTGCCAGCAGCTATAAAGGGAGAGCCCTCCACTTT.